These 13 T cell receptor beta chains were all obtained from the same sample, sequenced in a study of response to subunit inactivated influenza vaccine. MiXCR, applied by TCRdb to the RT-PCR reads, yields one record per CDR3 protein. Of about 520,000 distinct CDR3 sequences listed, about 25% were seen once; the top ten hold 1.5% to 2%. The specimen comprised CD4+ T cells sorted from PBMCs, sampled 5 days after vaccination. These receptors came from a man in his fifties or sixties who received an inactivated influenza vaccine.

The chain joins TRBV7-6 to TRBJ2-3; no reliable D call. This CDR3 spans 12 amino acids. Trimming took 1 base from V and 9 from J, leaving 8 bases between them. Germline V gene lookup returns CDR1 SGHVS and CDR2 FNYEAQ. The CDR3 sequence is CASSLEGRTQYF. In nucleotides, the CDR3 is TGTGCCAGCAGCTTAGAAGGCCGAACGCAGTATTTT.

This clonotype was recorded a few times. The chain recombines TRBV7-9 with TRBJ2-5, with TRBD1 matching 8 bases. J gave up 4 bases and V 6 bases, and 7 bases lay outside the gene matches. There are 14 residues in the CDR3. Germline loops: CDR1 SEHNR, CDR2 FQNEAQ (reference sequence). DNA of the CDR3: TGTGCCAGCAGAGACACAGGGGGGCCAGAGACCCAGTACTTC. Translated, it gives CASRDTGGPETQYF. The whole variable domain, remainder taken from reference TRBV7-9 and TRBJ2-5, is DTGVSQNPRHKITKRGQNVTFRCDPISEHNRLYWYRQTLGQGPEFLTYFQNEAQLEKSRLLSDRFSAERPKGSFSTLEIQRTEQGDSAMYLCASRDTGGPETQYFGPGTRLLVL.

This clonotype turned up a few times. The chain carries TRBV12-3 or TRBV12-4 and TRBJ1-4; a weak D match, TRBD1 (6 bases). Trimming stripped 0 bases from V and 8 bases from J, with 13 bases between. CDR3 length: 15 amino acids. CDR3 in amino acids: CASSLAAGVGEKLFF. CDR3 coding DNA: TGTGCCAGCAGTTTAGCGGCAGGGGTTGGGGAAAAACTGTTTTTT.

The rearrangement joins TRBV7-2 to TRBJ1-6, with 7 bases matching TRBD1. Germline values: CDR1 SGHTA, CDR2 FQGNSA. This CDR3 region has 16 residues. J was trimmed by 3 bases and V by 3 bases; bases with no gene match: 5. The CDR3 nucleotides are TGTGCCAGCAGCTTGAGTGGGGACAGCTATAATTCACCCCTCCACTTT. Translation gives CASSLSGDSYNSPLHF.

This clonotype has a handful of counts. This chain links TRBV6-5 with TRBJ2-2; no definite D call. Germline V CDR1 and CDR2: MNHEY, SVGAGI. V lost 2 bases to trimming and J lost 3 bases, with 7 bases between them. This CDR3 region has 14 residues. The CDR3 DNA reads TGTGCCAGCAGTTACGCCCAGGACACCGGGGAGCTGTTTTTT. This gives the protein CASSYAQDTGELFF.

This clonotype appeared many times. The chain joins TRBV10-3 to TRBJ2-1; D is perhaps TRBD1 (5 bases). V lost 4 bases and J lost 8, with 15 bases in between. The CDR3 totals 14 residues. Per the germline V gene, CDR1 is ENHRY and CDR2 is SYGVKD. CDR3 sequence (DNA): TGTGCCATCAGTGCCTCTCCGGAAGGGGATGAGCAGTTCTTC. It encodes CAISASPEGDEQFF.

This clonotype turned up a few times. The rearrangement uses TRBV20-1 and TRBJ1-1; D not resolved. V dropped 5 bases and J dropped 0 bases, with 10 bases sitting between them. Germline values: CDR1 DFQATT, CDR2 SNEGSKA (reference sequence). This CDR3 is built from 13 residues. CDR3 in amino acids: CSASNSVNTEAFF. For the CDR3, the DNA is TGCAGTGCTTCTAACTCAGTGAACACTGAAGCTTTCTTT.

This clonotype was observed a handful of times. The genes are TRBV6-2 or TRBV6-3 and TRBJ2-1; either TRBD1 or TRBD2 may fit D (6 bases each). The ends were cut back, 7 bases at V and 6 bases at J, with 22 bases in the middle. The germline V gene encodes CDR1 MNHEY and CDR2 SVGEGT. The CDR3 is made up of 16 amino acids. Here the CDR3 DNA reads TGTGCCAGCAAACAATCGGGGGCGGTAAACAGCAATGAGCAGTTCTTC. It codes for CASKQSGAVNSNEQFF.

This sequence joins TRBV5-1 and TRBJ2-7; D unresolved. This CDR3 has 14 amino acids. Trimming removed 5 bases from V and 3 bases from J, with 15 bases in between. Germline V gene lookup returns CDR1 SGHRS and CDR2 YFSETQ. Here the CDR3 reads CASRPSGQIYEQYF. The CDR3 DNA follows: TGCGCCAGCAGACCCTCTGGGCAGATCTACGAGCAGTACTTC. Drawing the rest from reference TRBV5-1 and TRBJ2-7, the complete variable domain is KAGVTQTPRYLIKTRGQQVTLSCSPISGHRSVSWYQQTPGQGLQFLFEYFSETQRNKGNFPGRFSGRQFSNSRSEMNVSTLELGDSALYLCASRPSGQIYEQYFGPGTRLTVT.

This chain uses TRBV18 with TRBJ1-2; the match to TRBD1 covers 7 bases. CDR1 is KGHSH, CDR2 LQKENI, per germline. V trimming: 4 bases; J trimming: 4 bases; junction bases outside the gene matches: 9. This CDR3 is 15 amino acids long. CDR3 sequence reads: CASSHPGTAGYGYTF. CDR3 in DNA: TGTGCCAGCTCACACCCCGGGACAGCGGGCTATGGCTACACCTTC.

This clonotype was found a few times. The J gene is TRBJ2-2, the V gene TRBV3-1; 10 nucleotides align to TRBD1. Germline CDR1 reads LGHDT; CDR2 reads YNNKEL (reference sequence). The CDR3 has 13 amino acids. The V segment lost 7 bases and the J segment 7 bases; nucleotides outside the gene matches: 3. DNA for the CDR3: TGTGCCAGCAAGGACAGGGGGGTCGGGGAGCTGTTTTTT. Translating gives CASKDRGVGELFF.

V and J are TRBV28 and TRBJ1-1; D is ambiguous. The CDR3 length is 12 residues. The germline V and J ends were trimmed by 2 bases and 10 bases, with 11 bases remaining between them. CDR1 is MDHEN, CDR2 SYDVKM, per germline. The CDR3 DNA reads TGTGCCAGCAGTTTACCCCCCGGGATAGCTTTCTTT. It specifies CASSLPPGIAFF.

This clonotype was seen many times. CDR3 DNA sequence: TGCAGTGCTAGCCCCTCGAATCAGCCCCAGCATTTT. Amino acid sequence: CSASPSNQPQHF. This chain joins TRBV20-1 and TRBJ1-5; D uncertain. V lost 3 bases, J lost 4 bases, and 7 bases lay in between. Germline lookup yields CDR1 DFQATT and CDR2 SNEGSKA (reference sequence). There are 12 residues in the CDR3.